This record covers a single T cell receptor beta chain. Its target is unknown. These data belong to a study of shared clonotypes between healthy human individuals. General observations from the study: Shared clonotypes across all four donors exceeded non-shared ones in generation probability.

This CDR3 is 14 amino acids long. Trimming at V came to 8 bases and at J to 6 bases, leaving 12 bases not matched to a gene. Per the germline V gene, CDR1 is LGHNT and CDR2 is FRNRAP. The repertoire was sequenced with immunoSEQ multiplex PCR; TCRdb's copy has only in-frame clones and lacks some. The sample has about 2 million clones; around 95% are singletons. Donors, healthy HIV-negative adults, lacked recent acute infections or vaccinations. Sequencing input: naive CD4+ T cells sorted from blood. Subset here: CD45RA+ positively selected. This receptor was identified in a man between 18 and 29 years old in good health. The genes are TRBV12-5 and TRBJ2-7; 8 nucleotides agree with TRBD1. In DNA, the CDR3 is TGTGCTAGTTCAACATCAGGGGGCTCGGGCGAGCAGTACTTC. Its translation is CASSTSGGSGEQYF.